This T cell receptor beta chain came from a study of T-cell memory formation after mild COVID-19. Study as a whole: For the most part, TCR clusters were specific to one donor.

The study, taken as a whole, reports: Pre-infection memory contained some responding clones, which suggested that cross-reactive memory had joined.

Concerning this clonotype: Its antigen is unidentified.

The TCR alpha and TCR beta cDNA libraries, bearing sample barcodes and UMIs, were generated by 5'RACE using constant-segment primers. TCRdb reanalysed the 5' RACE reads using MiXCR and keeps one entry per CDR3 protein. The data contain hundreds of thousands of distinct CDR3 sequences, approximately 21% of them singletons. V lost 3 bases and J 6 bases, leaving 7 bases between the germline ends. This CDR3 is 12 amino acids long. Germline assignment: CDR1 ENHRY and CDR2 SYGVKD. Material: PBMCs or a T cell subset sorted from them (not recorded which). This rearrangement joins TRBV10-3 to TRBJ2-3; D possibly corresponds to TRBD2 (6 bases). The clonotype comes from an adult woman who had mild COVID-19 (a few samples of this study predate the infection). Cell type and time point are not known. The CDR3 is CAISDGGDTQYF. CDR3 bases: TGTGCCATCAGTGATGGAGGGGATACGCAGTATTTT.